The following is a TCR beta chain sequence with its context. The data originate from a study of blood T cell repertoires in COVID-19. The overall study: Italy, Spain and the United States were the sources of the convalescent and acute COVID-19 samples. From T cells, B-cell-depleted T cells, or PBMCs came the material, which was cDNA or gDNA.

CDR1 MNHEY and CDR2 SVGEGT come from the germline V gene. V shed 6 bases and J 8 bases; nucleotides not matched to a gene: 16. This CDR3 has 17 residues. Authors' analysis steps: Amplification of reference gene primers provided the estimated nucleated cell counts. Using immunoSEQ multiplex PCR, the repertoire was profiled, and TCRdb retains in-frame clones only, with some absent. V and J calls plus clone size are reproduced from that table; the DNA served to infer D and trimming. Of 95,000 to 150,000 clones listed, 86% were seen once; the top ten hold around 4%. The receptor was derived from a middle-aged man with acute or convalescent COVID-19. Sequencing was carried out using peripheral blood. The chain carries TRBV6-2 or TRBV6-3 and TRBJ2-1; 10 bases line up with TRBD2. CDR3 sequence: CASSPWKQRGGSHEQFF. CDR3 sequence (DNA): TGTGCCAGCAGCCCGTGGAAGCAGCGGGGGGGCAGCCATGAGCAGTTCTTC.